This paragraph reports one T cell receptor beta chain. Its matching antigen is unknown. The sample is drawn from a study of persistence of HIV-infected CD4 T cells. Study-level background: A median of 8 years of suppressive ART preceded sampling. Study outcomes and limitations: Compared with CD3/CD28-stimulated cells, CMV- and Gag-responding cells showed lower TCRbeta richness.

This CDR3 contains 13 residues. Per the germline V gene, CDR1 is LNHDA and CDR2 is SQIVND (reference sequence). J was trimmed by 2 bases and V by 5 bases; bases with no gene match: 2. The libraries were made with immunoSEQ version 4 in survey mode. Generated by immunoSEQ multiplex PCR, the TCRdb table keeps only in-frame clones and is missing some. The repertoire holds 5,500 to 8,500 clones, approximately 80% seen once, with about 66% in the top ten. Cells were stimulated with CMV-infected fibroblast lysates at about 9.4 ug/mL. Sorting of responding CD4+ T cells relied on upregulated CD40 ligand together with CD69. Before stimulation, PBMCs underwent CD8+ T cell depletion.

Sequenced here: CD4+ T cells sorted from PBMCs after approximately 20-hour stimulation, sampled from a patient who received antiretroviral therapy. The chain links TRBV19 to TRBJ1-1; 7 nucleotides line up with TRBD1. The source is an adult woman with HIV who was CMV-seropositive. CDR3 bases: TGTGCCAGTAGTCGGGACAGCAACACTGAAGCTTTCTTT. This encodes CASSRDSNTEAFF.